Listed below are T cell receptor beta chains from one sample, sequenced in a study of blood T cell repertoires in COVID-19. Measured with immunoSEQ multiplex PCR; TCRdb has only the in-frame clones, and not every one. Among 90,000 to 150,000 clones listed, 65% to 90% were seen once. The sequencing sample was made of peripheral blood. These TCRs come from a human donor in a cohort sampled during active COVID-19. Both conserved end residues are part of each CDR3. The order of the fields is J gene, CDR3 length, V gene, CDR3 protein.

>TRBJ1-1|14|TRBV3-1/TRBV3-2
CASSQSDRATEAFF
>TRBJ1-4|14|TRBV18
CASSAGQGIEKLFF
>TRBJ2-2|16|TRBV9
CASSVVPAGGTGELFF
>TRBJ1-6|15|TRBV7-2
CASSSDRVGASPLHF
>TRBJ1-1|13|TRBV6-5
CASRDRGRTEAFF
>TRBJ1-5|17|TRBV18
CASSPTTGGYSNQPQHF
>TRBJ2-5|15|TRBV10-2
CASSESVSAAETQYF
>TRBJ1-4|13|TRBV7-2
CASSQQGNEKLFF
>TRBJ2-1|16|TRBV11-2
CASSPSPGKTYNEQFF
>TRBJ2-1|14|TRBV7-2
CASSWTGGIDEQFF
>TRBJ2-1|12|TRBV6-5
CASSYRAGEQFF
>TRBJ2-3|17|TRBV7-9
CASSLALGGGGTDTQYF
>TRBJ2-2|15|TRBV5-1
CASSLEQANTGELFF
>TRBJ2-1|12|TRBV29-1
CSVEETGNEQFF
>TRBJ2-7|14|TRBV11-3
CASSLGRGSYEQYF
>TRBJ1-4|14|TRBV7-9
CASSLDSHNEKLFF
>TRBJ2-1|15|TRBV6-5
CASSQLAGGYNEQFF
>TRBJ2-7|15|TRBV5-6
CASSLQGSTNYEQYF
>TRBJ2-5|17|TRBV11-2
CASSRTMASGGGETQYF
>TRBJ1-2|15|TRBV7-2
CASSLQGSGGYGYTF
>TRBJ1-1|13|TRBV6-5
CASTVRGRTEAFF
>TRBJ1-5|16|TRBV19
CASSIGTPYSNQPQHF
>TRBJ2-5|19|TRBV7-2
CASSLAETYPGLTVGTQYF
>TRBJ2-3|16|TRBV4-2
CASSHSRGGLTDTQYF
>TRBJ2-5|13|TRBV5-1
CASSWDIGETQYF
>TRBJ2-4|14|TRBV12-5
CASGWGQDENIQYF
>TRBJ2-3|16|TRBV4-3
CASSQTYRASTDTQYF
>TRBJ1-1|17|TRBV14
CASSQIRGQGGNTEAFF
>TRBJ2-7|18|TRBV28
CASSLSGDPRGRSYEQYF
>TRBJ1-5|16|TRBV19
CASRPHGGNSNQPQHF
>TRBJ1-4|15|TRBV5-1
CASSTTGGTNEKLFF
>TRBJ2-7|14|TRBV5-1
CASSLVPETYEQYF
>TRBJ1-2|13|TRBV2
CASSEARDPFYTF
>TRBJ2-2|14|TRBV19
CASSVSANTGELFF
>TRBJ2-7|16|TRBV25-1
CASSESGQASSYEQYF
>TRBJ2-7|13|TRBV6-2/TRBV6-3
CASSYSQNYEQYF
>TRBJ2-7|11|TRBV11-2
CASSPYGEQYF
>TRBJ1-2|14|TRBV5-1
CASRRDRVEGGYTF
>TRBJ1-6|14|TRBV10-3
CAISLGQGNSPLHF
>TRBJ2-3|18|TRBV3-1/TRBV3-2
CASSQDPRTATSTDTQYF
>TRBJ1-1|15|TRBV6-5
CASSYRRVIGTEAFF